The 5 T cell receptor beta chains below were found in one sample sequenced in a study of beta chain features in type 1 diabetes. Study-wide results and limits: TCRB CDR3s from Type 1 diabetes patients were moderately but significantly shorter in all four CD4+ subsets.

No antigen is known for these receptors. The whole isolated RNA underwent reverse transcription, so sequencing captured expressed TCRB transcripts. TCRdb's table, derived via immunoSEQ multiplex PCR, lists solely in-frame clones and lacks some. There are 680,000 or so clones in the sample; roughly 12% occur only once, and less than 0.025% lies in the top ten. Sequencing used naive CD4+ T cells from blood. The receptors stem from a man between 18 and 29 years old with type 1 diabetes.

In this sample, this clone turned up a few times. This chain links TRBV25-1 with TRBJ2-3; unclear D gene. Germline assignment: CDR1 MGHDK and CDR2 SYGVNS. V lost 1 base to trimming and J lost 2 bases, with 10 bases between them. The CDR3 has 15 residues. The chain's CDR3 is CASSEFAEYTDTQYF. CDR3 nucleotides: TGTGCCAGCAGTGAATTCGCGGAATACACAGATACGCAGTATTTT.

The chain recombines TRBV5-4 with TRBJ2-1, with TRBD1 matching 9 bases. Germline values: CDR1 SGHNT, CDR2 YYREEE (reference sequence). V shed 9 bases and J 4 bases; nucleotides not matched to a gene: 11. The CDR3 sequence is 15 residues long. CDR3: CATRPGTGIYNEQFF. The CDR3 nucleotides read TGTGCCACCCGTCCCGGGACAGGGATTTACAATGAGCAGTTCTTC.

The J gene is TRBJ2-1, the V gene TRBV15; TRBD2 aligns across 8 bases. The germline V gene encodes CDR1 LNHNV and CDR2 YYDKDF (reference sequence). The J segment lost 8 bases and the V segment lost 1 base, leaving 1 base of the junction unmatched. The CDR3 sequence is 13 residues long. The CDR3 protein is CATSRGTSHEQFF. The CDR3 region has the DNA TGTGCCACCAGCAGAGGGACTAGCCATGAGCAGTTCTTC.

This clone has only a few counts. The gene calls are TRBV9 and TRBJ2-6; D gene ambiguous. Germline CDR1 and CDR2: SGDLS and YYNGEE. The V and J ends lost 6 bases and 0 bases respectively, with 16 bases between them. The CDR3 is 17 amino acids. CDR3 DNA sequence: TGTGCCAGCATCCCAGCCGAGGTGGACTCTGGGGCCAACGTCCTGACTTTC. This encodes CASIPAEVDSGANVLTF.

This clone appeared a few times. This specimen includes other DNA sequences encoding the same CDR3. DNA for the CDR3: TGTGCCAGCAGCCTCACTAGCGGGGGGTACAATGAGCAGTTCTTC. It encodes CASSLTSGGYNEQFF. The chain uses TRBV7-6 and TRBJ2-1, with 12 nucleotides matching TRBD2. Germline-derived CDR1 and CDR2 are SGHVS and FNYEAQ. The CDR3 is made up of 15 amino acids. The V gene end was trimmed by 5 bases and the J gene end by 4 bases; junction bases not matched to a gene: 3.